Below are 28 T cell receptor beta chains sequenced from a single sample in a study of blood T cell repertoires in COVID-19. The repertoire was sequenced with immunoSEQ multiplex PCR; TCRdb's copy has only in-frame clones and lacks some. The sample holds over 250,000 clones, 85% to 90% seen once. The sequenced sample consisted of PBMCs or T cells enriched from blood (not recorded which). These TCRs come from a woman aged 55-70 years who had recovered from COVID-19.

The rearrangement links TRBV7-6 to TRBJ2-5, with no clear D. V was shortened by 1 base and J by 2 bases, with 11 bases between the two germline ends. This CDR3 comprises 15 residues. Germline CDR1 reads SGHVS; CDR2 reads FNYEAQ. CDR3 amino acids: CASSLVVESQETQYF. The CDR3 coding sequence is TGTGCCAGCAGCTTAGTGGTGGAGTCACAAGAGACCCAGTACTTC.

This clone occurred once. This chain connects TRBV9 to TRBJ2-5; maybe TRBD1 (7 bases). The ends were cut back, 8 bases at V and 0 bases at J, with 17 bases in the middle. The CDR3 is 15 amino acids. Germline loops: CDR1 SGDLS, CDR2 YYNGEE. The CDR3 bases are TGTGCCAGTCAAAAGTCAGGGGGGTACCAAGAGACCCAGTACTTC. This gives the protein CASQKSGGYQETQYF.

This chain links TRBV19 with TRBJ2-1, with TRBD2 matching 9 bases. This CDR3 is 14 amino acids long. Trimming removed 3 bases from V and 9 bases from J; junction bases left unmatched: 6. CDR1 is LNHDA and CDR2 is SQIVND in the germline V gene (reference sequence). The CDR3 DNA reads as TGTGCCAGTAGTATTAGCGGGGGAGGGGGTGAGCAGTTCTTC. It encodes CASSISGGGGEQFF. Together with reference TRBV19 and TRBJ2-1, the CDR3 gives the full variable domain: DGGITQSPKYLFRKEGQNVTLSCEQNLNHDAMYWYRQDPGQGLRLIYYSQIVNDFQKGDIAEGYSVSREKKESFPLTVTSAQKNPTAFYLCASSISGGGGEQFFGPGTRLTVL.

The J gene is TRBJ1-1, the V gene TRBV5-1; TRBD1 might be the D (6 bases). V lost 1 base and J lost 5, with 12 bases in between. Germline V lookup: CDR1 SGHRS, CDR2 YFSETQ. The CDR3 runs 14 residues. CDR3 protein: CASSLLGGLTEAFF. The CDR3, as DNA: TGCGCCAGCAGCTTGCTCGGGGGGCTTACTGAAGCTTTCTTT.

Only one count was recorded for this clone. This sequence joins TRBV2 and TRBJ1-2, with a tentative D call TRBD1 (5 bases). Germline-derived CDR1 and CDR2 are SNHLY and FYNNEI. V was pared by 3 bases and J by 10 bases, with 12 bases between. The CDR3 has 12 residues. CDR3 amino acids: CASSETQGIYTF. DNA for the CDR3: TGTGCCAGCAGTGAGACCCAGGGCATCTACACCTTC. The variable domain in full, with the rest retrieved from reference TRBV2 and TRBJ1-2, is EPEVTQTPSHQVTQMGQEVILRCVPISNHLYFYWYRQILGQKVEFLVSFYNNEISEKSEIFDDQFSVERPDGSNFTLKIRSTKLEDSAMYFCASSETQGIYTFGSGTRLTVV.

This chain uses TRBV5-4 with TRBJ2-7, with 9 positions matching TRBD1. The CDR3 is made up of 14 amino acids. Germline trimming cut 4 bases from V and 1 base from J; bases unmatched to any gene: 3. Germline CDR1 is SGHNT and CDR2 is YYREEE (reference sequence). In DNA, the CDR3 is TGTGCCAGCAGCCCGACAGGGGGATCCTACGAGCAGTACTTC. It is translated as CASSPTGGSYEQYF.

The rearrangement links TRBV6-2 or TRBV6-3 to TRBJ2-7, with D maybe TRBD2 (6 bases). The CDR3 has 16 amino acids. The germline V gene encodes CDR1 MNHEY and CDR2 SVGEGT. V was trimmed by 0 bases and J by 2 bases, leaving 14 bases between them. CDR3 sequence: CASSYSGTGVTYEQYF. CDR3 in DNA: TGTGCCAGCAGTTACTCCGGAACGGGAGTAACCTACGAGCAGTACTTC.

The chain couples TRBV12-5 to TRBJ2-7; possible D gene TRBD2, 6 bases. V was trimmed by 5 bases and J by 2 bases, leaving 13 bases between them. Germline V gene lookup returns CDR1 LGHNT and CDR2 FRNRAP. The CDR3 runs to 14 residues. CDR3 in amino acids: CASGPRDFTYEQYF. DNA for the CDR3: TGTGCTAGTGGTCCCAGGGACTTCACCTACGAGCAGTACTTC.

The CDR3 bases are TGTGCTAGTGGGGAACAGGGGGTGGGCACAGATACGCAGTATTTT. Translating gives CASGEQGVGTDTQYF. This chain links TRBV12-5 with TRBJ2-3, with TRBD1 matching 8 bases. V gave up 6 bases and J gave up 1 base; unmatched junction bases: 6. The CDR3 sequence is 15 residues long. Germline V gene lookup returns CDR1 LGHNT and CDR2 FRNRAP. Full variable domain (outside the CDR3, taken from reference TRBV12-5 and TRBJ2-3): DARVTQTPRHKVTEMGQEVTMRCQPILGHNTVFWYRQTMMQGLELLAYFRNRAPLDDSGMPKDRFSAEMPDATLATLKIQPSEPRDSAVYFCASGEQGVGTDTQYFGPGTRLTVL.

The V and J genes are TRBV5-8 and TRBJ2-7; D is possibly TRBD2 (6 bases). The length of the CDR3 is 16 residues. The germline V and J ends were trimmed by 2 bases and 0 bases, with 15 bases remaining between them. From germline, CDR1 is SGHTS and CDR2 YDEGEE. In DNA form, the CDR3 reads TGTGCCAGCAGCTTAGCCGGGACTCCGAGCTCCTACGAGCAGTACTTC. Protein sequence: CASSLAGTPSSYEQYF.

This clone was recorded only once. This chain links TRBV5-4 with TRBJ2-1; 7 bases match TRBD1. The CDR3 contains 15 residues. Germline values: CDR1 SGHNT, CDR2 YYREEE (reference sequence). Trimming removed 0 bases from V and 4 bases from J; junction bases left unmatched: 4. The DNA of the CDR3 is TGTGCCAGCAGCTTGGAACAGGGGTCATACAATGAGCAGTTCTTC. Translated: CASSLEQGSYNEQFF.

This chain connects TRBV5-4 to TRBJ1-3, with 8 bases fitting TRBD1. The CDR3 is 16 amino acids. With 3 bases clipped from V and 0 bases from J, the junction kept 5 bases outside the gene matches. The germline CDR1 and CDR2 sequences are SGHNT and YYREEE (reference sequence). CDR3 DNA: TGTGCCAGCAGCTCCCGGACAGGGCCCTCTGGAAACACCATATATTTT. Its translation: CASSSRTGPSGNTIYF. The variable domain in full, completed from reference TRBV5-4 and TRBJ1-3, reads ETGVTQSPTHLIKTRGQQVTLRCSSQSGHNTVSWYQQALGQGPQFIFQYYREEENGRGNFPPRFSGLQFPNYSSELNVNALELDDSALYLCASSSRTGPSGNTIYFGEGSWLTVV.

This clone came up once. The chain has TRBV11-2 and TRBJ2-5, with D possibly matching TRBD1 (6 bases). Trimming stripped 0 bases from V and 4 bases from J, with 6 bases between. The CDR3 totals 13 residues. CDR1 is SGHAT and CDR2 is FQNNGV in the germline V gene. CDR3 in DNA: TGTGCCAGCAGCTTAGACAGGGGAGAGACCCAGTACTTC. Protein sequence: CASSLDRGETQYF.

The V call is TRBV13, the J call TRBJ2-5, with TRBD1 matching 9 bases. This CDR3 spans 15 amino acids. Germline V gives CDR1 PRHDT, CDR2 FYEKMQ (reference sequence). The ends lost 0 bases at V and 5 bases at J; junction bases unmatched: 4. The CDR3 reads CASSLGDRGGETQYF. The CDR3 nucleotides are TGTGCCAGCAGCTTAGGGGACAGGGGTGGCGAGACCCAGTACTTC.

The V and J genes are TRBV5-5 and TRBJ2-7, with TRBD1 identical over 8 bases. The CDR3 length is 14 residues. Germline CDR1 SGHKS, CDR2 YYEKEE (reference sequence). Trimming at V came to 0 bases and at J to 5 bases, leaving 4 bases not matched to a gene. The CDR3 loop reads CASSLGTGSDEQYF. The CDR3 nucleotides read TGTGCCAGCAGCTTGGGGACAGGGAGCGACGAGCAGTACTTC.

The chain joins TRBV25-1 to TRBJ1-2, with 9 bases that match TRBD1. The trim removed 4 bases at V and 4 bases at J, leaving 13 bases unmatched. This CDR3 spans 17 amino acids. CDR1 and CDR2 (germline): MGHDK, SYGVNS. Written as DNA, the CDR3 is TGTGCCAGCAGTGGATTCGAGGACAGGGGAGGAGGCTATGGCTACACCTTC. Protein sequence: CASSGFEDRGGGYGYTF.

This clone was counted a single time. The chain links TRBV5-4 to TRBJ2-5; 7 bases line up with TRBD2. Germline V CDR1 and CDR2: SGHNT, YYREEE (reference sequence). The CDR3 is 16 residues long. With 4 bases clipped from V and 1 base from J, the junction kept 10 bases outside the gene matches. The CDR3, as DNA: TGTGCCAGCAGCATACTAGCGACGCGGGGCCAAGAGACCCAGTACTTC. Its translation is CASSILATRGQETQYF.

V gene TRBV19 combines with J gene TRBJ1-5; 7 nucleotides agree with TRBD1. Per germline, CDR1 LNHDA and CDR2 SQIVND (reference sequence). The CDR3 sequence is 13 residues long. Losses at the gene ends were 6 bases for V and 6 bases for J; bases not matched to a gene: 5. The CDR3 DNA reads as TGTGCCAGTAGCCGGACAGGTGGTCAGCCCCAGCATTTT. This sequence encodes CASSRTGGQPQHF. Using reference TRBV19 and TRBJ1-5 for the parts outside the CDR3, the full variable domain is DGGITQSPKYLFRKEGQNVTLSCEQNLNHDAMYWYRQDPGQGLRLIYYSQIVNDFQKGDIAEGYSVSREKKESFPLTVTSAQKNPTAFYLCASSRTGGQPQHFGDGTRLSIL.

This clone is a singleton in its sample. J is TRBJ2-7 and V is TRBV28; 11 nucleotides agree with TRBD1. The ends lost 11 bases at V and 0 bases at J; junction bases unmatched: 21. Germline assignment: CDR1 MDHEN and CDR2 SYDVKM. This CDR3 comprises 19 residues. The CDR3 DNA reads TGTGCCTCCCACCCGATCCGCTCCGGGACAGGGGGTCTCTCCTACGAGCAGTACTTC. Its protein product is CASHPIRSGTGGLSYEQYF.

The V call is TRBV6-5, the J call TRBJ1-1; D uncertain. V lost 7 bases to trimming and J lost 2 bases, with 17 bases between them. The CDR3 runs 15 residues. Looked up from germline, CDR1 is MNHEY and CDR2 is SVGAGI. CDR3: CASTTAIGENTEAFF. CDR3 in DNA: TGTGCCAGCACGACCGCCATTGGAGAAAACACTGAAGCTTTCTTT.

About this clone: The same CDR3 arises from other DNA sequences in this sample as well. The V and J genes are TRBV29-1 and TRBJ1-1, with D tentatively TRBD1 (5 bases). CDR1 and CDR2 from the germline V gene are SQVTM and ANQGSEA. V was shortened by 7 bases and J by 1 base, with 13 bases between the two germline ends. This CDR3 is 13 amino acids long. The CDR3 nucleotides read TGCAGCGCACTGGGGCAGGGGAACACTGAAGCTTTCTTT. Encoded protein: CSALGQGNTEAFF.

CDR3 residues: CASSPRTSGRGEQFF. The DNA of the CDR3 is TGTGCCAGTAGTCCCCGGACTAGCGGGAGGGGGGAGCAGTTCTTC. The V and J genes are TRBV19 and TRBJ2-1, with 15 bases that match TRBD2. Germline lookup yields CDR1 LNHDA and CDR2 SQIVND (reference sequence). CDR3 size: 15 residues. V trimming: 5 bases; J trimming: 10 bases; junction bases outside the gene matches: 6.

This CDR3 is CASSESLAGGSSYEQYF. The CDR3 nucleotides are TGTGCCAGCAGCGAGTCCCTCGCGGGAGGGAGCTCCTACGAGCAGTACTTC. The V and J genes are TRBV9 and TRBJ2-7, with 9 bases identical to TRBD2. Per germline, CDR1 SGDLS and CDR2 YYNGEE. The trim removed 3 bases at V and 0 bases at J, leaving 10 bases unmatched. CDR3 size: 17 residues.

The V and J genes are TRBV5-1 and TRBJ1-4; D uncertain. This CDR3 has 13 residues. Deletions cut 5 bases from V and 4 bases from J, with 9 bases between. Germline values: CDR1 SGHRS, CDR2 YFSETQ. The CDR3: CASSRNYNEKLFF. The CDR3 DNA reads TGCGCCAGCAGTCGGAACTATAATGAAAAACTGTTTTTT.

V is TRBV6-2 or TRBV6-3 and J is TRBJ1-1; perhaps TRBD1 as D (5 bases). CDR3 length: 15 residues. Trimming cost V 0 bases and J 1 base, with 9 bases left between them. Germline V gene sequence: CDR1 MNHEY, CDR2 SVGEGT. CDR3 protein: CASSYSTDSNTEAFF. Here the CDR3 DNA reads TGTGCCAGCAGTTACTCGACAGACTCGAACACTGAAGCTTTCTTT.

The chain couples TRBV28 to TRBJ1-5; TRBD1 aligns across 8 bases. The CDR3 extends over 16 amino acids. Per germline, CDR1 MDHEN and CDR2 SYDVKM. Trimming removed 5 bases from V and 5 bases from J; junction bases left unmatched: 11. CDR3 protein: CASSKKPQGADQPQHF. The CDR3 nucleotides are TGTGCCAGCAGTAAAAAACCCCAGGGGGCTGATCAGCCCCAGCATTTT.

The chain has TRBV6-5 and TRBJ1-3, with D possibly matching TRBD1 (5 bases). This CDR3 is built from 15 residues. V dropped 7 bases and J dropped 2 bases, with 15 bases sitting between them. Looked up from germline, CDR1 is MNHEY and CDR2 is SVGAGI. The CDR3 DNA is TGTGCCAGCACCCCGGGGGTATTCCCTGGAAACACCATATATTTT. Protein: CASTPGVFPGNTIYF.

The chain employs TRBV30 and TRBJ1-5, with 11 positions matching TRBD1. Germline lookup yields CDR1 GTSNPN and CDR2 SVGIG (reference sequence). The ends lost 1 base at V and 8 bases at J; junction bases unmatched: 13. The CDR3 spans 17 residues. The CDR3: CAWSAPGQGVSGEPQHF. The DNA for the CDR3 is TGTGCCTGGAGTGCTCCGGGACAGGGGGTCTCGGGGGAGCCCCAGCATTTT.